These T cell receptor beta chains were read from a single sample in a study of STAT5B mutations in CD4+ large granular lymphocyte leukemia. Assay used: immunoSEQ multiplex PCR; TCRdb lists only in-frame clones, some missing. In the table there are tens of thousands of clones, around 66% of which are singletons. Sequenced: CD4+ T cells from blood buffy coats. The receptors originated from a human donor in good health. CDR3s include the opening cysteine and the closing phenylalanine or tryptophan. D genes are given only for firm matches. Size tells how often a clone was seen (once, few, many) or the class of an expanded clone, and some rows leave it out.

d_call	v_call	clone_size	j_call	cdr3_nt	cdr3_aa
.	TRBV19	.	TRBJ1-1	TGTGCCAGTACCATGGCCGGACTCTCCATGAACACTGAAGCTTTCTTT	CASTMAGLSMNTEAFF
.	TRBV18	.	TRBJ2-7	TGTGCCAGCTCACCAGCAAGCGAGCAGTACTTC	CASSPASEQYF
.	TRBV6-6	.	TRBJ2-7	TGTGCCAGCACCGACAGGGGACTATTCTCTCCCCCGGAGCAGTACTTC	CASTDRGLFSPPEQYF
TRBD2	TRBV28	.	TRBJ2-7	TGTGCCAGCAGTGGGGGGGGTTCCTACGAGCAGTACTTC	CASSGGGSYEQYF
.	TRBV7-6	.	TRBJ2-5	TGTGCCAGCAGCTTCCACCAGGGTACTTTGAACTTC	CASSFHQGTLNF
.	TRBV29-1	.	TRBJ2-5	TGCAGCGTTGACGGTGGCAACCTTCAAGAGACCCAGTACTTC	CSVDGGNLQETQYF
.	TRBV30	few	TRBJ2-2	TGTGCCGTAGTTGGTTCGTTCGGGGAGCTGTTTTTT	CAVVGSFGELFF
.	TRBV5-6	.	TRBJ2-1	TGTGCCAGCAGCTTGGCTTCGGGGGGCGTAGATGAGCAGTTCTTC	CASSLASGGVDEQFF
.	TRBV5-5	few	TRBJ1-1	TGTGCCAGCAGCTTGGGTATGATGAACACTGAAGCTTTCTTT	CASSLGMMNTEAFF
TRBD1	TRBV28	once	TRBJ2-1	TGTGCCAGCAGTGGGGACAGGAATGAGCAGTTCTTC	CASSGDRNEQFF
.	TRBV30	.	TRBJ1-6	TGTGCCTGGAGTGCCCTGGGCGATTCACCCCTCCACTTT	CAWSALGDSPLHF
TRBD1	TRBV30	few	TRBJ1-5	TGTGCCTGGAGTGTGGGGACAGGGAGCTCGATCAGCAATCAGCCCCAGCATTTT	CAWSVGTGSSISNQPQHF
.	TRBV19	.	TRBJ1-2	TGTGCCAGTAGTTTTCCGGACTCGCCTGGCTACACCTTC	CASSFPDSPGYTF
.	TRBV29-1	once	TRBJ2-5	TGCAGCGTTGTAAAGGGAGAGACCCAGTACTTC	CSVVKGETQYF
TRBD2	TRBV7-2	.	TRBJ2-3	TGTGCCAGCAGGCAGCGGGGGGCGAACACAGATACGCAGTATTTT	CASRQRGANTDTQYF
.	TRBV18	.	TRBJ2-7	TGTGCCAGCTCAACTGGGGGTTACGAGCAGTACTTC	CASSTGGYEQYF
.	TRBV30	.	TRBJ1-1	TGTGCCTGGAGTGTACTTACAGCTGAAGCTTTCTTT	CAWSVLTAEAFF
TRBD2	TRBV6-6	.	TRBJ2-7	TGTGCCAGCAGGGAGACTAGCGGGGGGTTATACGAGCAGTACTTC	CASRETSGGLYEQYF
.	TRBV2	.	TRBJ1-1	TGTGCCAGCAGTGGGAACAGGGCGGTGAACACTGAAGCTTTCTTT	CASSGNRAVNTEAFF
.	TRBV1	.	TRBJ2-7	TGCACCAGCAGCCAACCTGGGGGCTGGGGACCGTATTACGAGCAGTACTTC	CTSSQPGGWGPYYEQYF
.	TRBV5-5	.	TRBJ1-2	TGTGCCAGCAGCTTGGGGGGTGTAGCGAACTATGGCTACACCTTC	CASSLGGVANYGYTF
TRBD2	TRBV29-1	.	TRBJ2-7	TGCAGCGGCGGGGGGTCCTACGAGCAGTACTTC	CSGGGSYEQYF
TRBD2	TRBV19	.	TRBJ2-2	TGTGCCAGTAGTATCCCCCTAGCGGGGAGCACCGGGGAGCTGTTTTTT	CASSIPLAGSTGELFF
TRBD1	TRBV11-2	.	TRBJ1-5	TGTGCCAGCAGCTACGGACAGGTAAATCAGCCCCAGCATTTT	CASSYGQVNQPQHF
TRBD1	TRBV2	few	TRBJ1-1	TGTGCCAGCAGTGACGACAGGGGGAACACTGAAGCTTTCTTT	CASSDDRGNTEAFF
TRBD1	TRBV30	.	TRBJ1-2	TGTGCCTGTGAGGGGGGGGAAAGGACAGGGGAAGGCTATGGCTACACCTTC	CACEGGERTGEGYGYTF
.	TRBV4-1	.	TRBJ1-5	TGCGCCAGCAGCCAAGATAGACTCTTCCCACAGCCCCAGCATTTT	CASSQDRLFPQPQHF
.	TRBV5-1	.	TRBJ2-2	TGCGCCAGCAGCCGAGCCAACACCGGGGAGCTGTTTTTT	CASSRANTGELFF
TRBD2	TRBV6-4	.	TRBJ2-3	TGTGCCAGCAGTGACGACGGGGGGGCAGCAGATACGCAGTATTTT	CASSDDGGAADTQYF
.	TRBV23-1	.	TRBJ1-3	TGCGCCAGCAGTCAAGTGAACAGGGATGCTGGAAACACCATATATTTT	CASSQVNRDAGNTIYF
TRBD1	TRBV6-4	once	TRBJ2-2	TGTGCCAGCAGTGACTGGGACAGGGGCGTCACCGGGGAGCTGTTTTTT	CASSDWDRGVTGELFF
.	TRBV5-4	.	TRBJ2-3	TGTGCCAGCAGCTCCCCAAGGGGGCCGGGGGAGGGAGATACGCAGTATTTT	CASSSPRGPGEGDTQYF
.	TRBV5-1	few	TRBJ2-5	TGCGCCAGCAGCTTCCAACCACGGGGTGAGACCCAGTACTTC	CASSFQPRGETQYF
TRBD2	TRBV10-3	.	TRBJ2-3	TGTGCCATCGCGGGGGGGCTGACAGATACGCAGTATTTT	CAIAGGLTDTQYF
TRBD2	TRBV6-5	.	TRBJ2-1	TGTGCCAGCAGTAAACTAGCGGGGGGCCCGTCGGAGCAGTTCTTC	CASSKLAGGPSEQFF
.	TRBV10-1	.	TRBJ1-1	TGCGCCAGTTTGTTTAACCGGGACACAAAACCCCCCGTGAACACTGAAGCTTTCTTT	CASLFNRDTKPPVNTEAFF
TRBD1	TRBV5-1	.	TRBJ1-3	TGCGCCAGCAGCCAAACAGGGGAAGGAAACACCATATATTTT	CASSQTGEGNTIYF
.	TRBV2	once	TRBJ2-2	TGTGCCAGCAGCCCAGAGAACACCGGGGAGCTGTTTTTT	CASSPENTGELFF
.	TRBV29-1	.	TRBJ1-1	TGCAGCGTTAGGACAGATTCATACACTGAAGCTTTCTTT	CSVRTDSYTEAFF
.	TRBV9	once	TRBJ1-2	TGTGCCAGCAGAAGGGTTCAGGATGGCTACACCTTC	CASRRVQDGYTF
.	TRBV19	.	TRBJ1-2	TGTGCCAGTACCAGGACGTCCGATGGCTACACCTTC	CASTRTSDGYTF